This is a list of T cell receptor beta chains from one sample in a study of blood T cell repertoires in COVID-19. The protocol was immunoSEQ multiplex PCR, while the TCRdb copy is restricted to in-frame clones and leaves out a portion. This table has 150,000 to 200,000 clones, around 90% appearing once. Sequenced sample: peripheral blood. These receptors were collected from a human donor in a cohort sampled during active COVID-19. The CDR3 runs from the conserved cysteine through the conserved F or W. The D gene is left open where the match is weak. Clone size, where shown, is once, few, many, or a class for clones that have expanded.

abundance | j_gene | v_gene | d_gene | CDR3nt | CDR3aa
. | TRBJ2-5 | TRBV2 | . | TGTGCCAGCAGAGGAGGGCGGGAGACCCAGTACTTC | CASRGGRETQYF
. | TRBJ2-7 | TRBV9 | TRBD1 | TGTGCCAGCAGCGGGGGACAGCCCTACGAGCAGTACTTC | CASSGGQPYEQYF
few | TRBJ2-1 | TRBV10-3 | . | TGTGCCAGCACCAGAGGTAATGAGCAGTTCTTC | CASTRGNEQFF
. | TRBJ1-4 | TRBV2 | TRBD1 | TGTGCCAGCAGTGAAAAGGACAGGGCCTATGGGGAAAAACTGTTTTTT | CASSEKDRAYGEKLFF
. | TRBJ2-5 | TRBV10-3 | TRBD2 | TGTGCCATCAGTGGGGCGGGAGGGTCGAAAGAGACCCAGTACTTC | CAISGAGGSKETQYF
. | TRBJ1-3 | TRBV24-1 | . | TGTGCCACCAGTGATAAACCTCGAACGGGACGGGAGTTGTCCATCTCTGGAAACACCATATATTTT | CATSDKPRTGRELSISGNTIYF
. | TRBJ2-7 | TRBV14 | . | TGTGCCAGCAGCCCACGACTACTACTAGAGACCTACGAGCAGTACTTC | CASSPRLLLETYEQYF
. | TRBJ2-7 | TRBV28 | TRBD2 | TGTGCCAGCACCAACCCGGGACTAGCGTCCTACGAGCAGTACTTC | CASTNPGLASYEQYF
. | TRBJ1-2 | TRBV6-2/TRBV6-3 | . | TGTGCCAGCAGTTCGGGGATCCTCACTCTGTACACCTTC | CASSSGILTLYTF
once | TRBJ2-3 | TRBV27 | TRBD2 | TGTGCCAGCAGTTTCGGCGGGAGGGCCGGCGATACGCAGTATTTT | CASSFGGRAGDTQYF
large | TRBJ2-7 | TRBV7-9 | . | TGTGCCAGCAGCTTTCGAGCGGACGGTGGAGAGCAGTACTTC | CASSFRADGGEQYF
. | TRBJ2-1 | TRBV2 | TRBD2 | TGTGCCAGCCCCCCGACTAGCACTTCTTTGGGTGAGCAGTTCTTC | CASPPTSTSLGEQFF
once | TRBJ1-1 | TRBV19 | TRBD1 | TGTGCCAGTAGTACTGGGACAGCGGCCGAAGCTTTCTTT | CASSTGTAAEAFF
. | TRBJ2-3 | TRBV11-2 | TRBD2 | TGTGCCAGCAGCTTAATCAGCGGGGGTACAGATACGCAGTATTTT | CASSLISGGTDTQYF
. | TRBJ2-1 | TRBV10-3 | . | TGTGCCATCAGGTCCCCAAACGGTGAGCAGTTCTTC | CAIRSPNGEQFF
. | TRBJ2-5 | TRBV28 | . | TGTGCCAGCAGTTTAGGAGGTGCGGCCCAGTACTTC | CASSLGGAAQYF
. | TRBJ1-1 | TRBV25-1 | . | TGTGCCAGCAGGGAAACAGGGATCGTTGGCACTGAAGCTTTCTTT | CASRETGIVGTEAFF
. | TRBJ1-5 | TRBV28 | . | TGTGCCAGCAGTTTAATCGCGGAGCCCCAGCATTTT | CASSLIAEPQHF
. | TRBJ2-5 | TRBV7-3 | . | TGTGCCAGCAGCCCACTTGGGCGGGGCCAAGAGACCCAGTACTTC | CASSPLGRGQETQYF
. | TRBJ2-5 | TRBV5-4 | TRBD2 | TGTGCCAGCAGCGAAGGCTCCCGGACTAGTCAAGAGACCCAGTACTTC | CASSEGSRTSQETQYF
. | TRBJ2-1 | TRBV4-2 | . | TGTGCCAGCAGCCGGGCGCAGAGCTCCTACAATGAGCAGTTCTTC | CASSRAQSSYNEQFF
. | TRBJ1-2 | TRBV6-1 | . | TGTGCCAGCAGTGGACAGGAAAGGGCGAAAGCCAATGGCTACACCTTC | CASSGQERAKANGYTF
. | TRBJ1-4 | TRBV11-3 | TRBD1 | TGTGCCAGCAGCAACCGGGACAGGGTTAGAGGGACAACTAATGAAAAACTGTTTTTT | CASSNRDRVRGTTNEKLFF